This T cell receptor beta chain was found in a study of T-cell reconstitution after alpha-beta-depleted transplantation in children. Preparation of the TCRbeta library involved a method that used unique molecular identifiers. TCRdb reprocessed the PCR reads via MiXCR and lists one record per CDR3 protein. The sample shows 250,000 to 400,000 distinct CDR3 sequences, more than 20% of them seen only once. Trimming left V 0 bases short and J 6 bases short, with 12 bases between. Looked up from germline, CDR1 is SGDLS and CDR2 is YYNGEE. CDR3 length: 14 residues. There are a few counts of this clonotype. Its antigen is as yet unknown. Study-level results: After transplant, at about two months, alpha-beta T cells were reportedly derived from several hundred expanded graft clones. Once a year had passed after transplant, T-cell counts and diversity came mostly from newly produced T cells.

This TCR was recovered from a male patient younger than 18 who had a stem cell transplant for acute lymphoblastic leukemia, so the T cells may come from the graft donor. The chain combines TRBV9 with TRBJ1-1, with TRBD1 as a possible D gene (6 bases). Specimen: PBMCs, mostly from graft donor cells, collected 180 days after TCRalphabeta/CD19-depleted stem cell transplant. CDR3 sequence: CASSVADTGSEAFF. The CDR3 region has the DNA TGTGCCAGCAGCGTAGCGGACACAGGGTCTGAAGCTTTCTTT.